The 21 T cell receptor beta chains below all came from one sample that was sequenced in a study of blood T cell repertoires in COVID-19. Repertoires were generated with immunoSEQ multiplex PCR, while TCRdb's copy carries only in-frame clones and drops some. The repertoire has fewer than 250,000 clones, roughly 80% of them found once; the top ten carry about 10%. Source material: peripheral blood. These receptors all stem from a woman older than 75 with acute or convalescent COVID-19.

This sequence joins TRBV2 and TRBJ1-2; 8 bases fit TRBD1. Germline values: CDR1 SNHLY, CDR2 FYNNEI. This CDR3 comprises 14 residues. Unmatched junction bases numbered 0, after V lost 1 base and J lost 2 bases. CDR3 sequence: CASSEGTGNYGYTF. The CDR3 DNA reads as TGTGCCAGCAGTGAAGGGACAGGGAACTATGGCTACACCTTC. Combining the CDR3 with reference TRBV2 and TRBJ1-2 gives the whole variable domain EPEVTQTPSHQVTQMGQEVILRCVPISNHLYFYWYRQILGQKVEFLVSFYNNEISEKSEIFDDQFSVERPDGSNFTLKIRSTKLEDSAMYFCASSEGTGNYGYTFGSGTRLTVV.

This clone was detected a few times. This rearrangement joins TRBV5-4 to TRBJ1-2, with a tentative D call TRBD1 (6 bases). Trimming removed 1 base from V and 4 bases from J, with 8 bases in between. The V gene's germline CDR1 is SGHNT and CDR2 YYREEE (reference sequence). The CDR3 is 13 amino acids. CDR3 protein: CASSLSQGYGYTF. The CDR3 region has the DNA TGTGCCAGCAGCTTGTCACAGGGCTATGGCTACACCTTC.

V and J are TRBV30 and TRBJ1-4; weak D call: TRBD1 (5 bases). CDR1 is GTSNPN, CDR2 SVGIG, per germline (reference sequence). Trimming shortened V by 0 bases and J by 4 bases, and 9 bases separated the two germline ends. The CDR3 consists of 14 residues. CDR3 sequence: CAWSVPGGNEKLFF. CDR3 nucleotide sequence: TGTGCCTGGAGTGTACCCGGGGGTAATGAAAAACTGTTTTTT. Variable domain in full (rest from reference TRBV30 and TRBJ1-4): SQTIHQWPATLVQPVGSPLSLECTVEGTSNPNLYWYRQAAGRGLQLLFYSVGIGQISSEVPQNLSASRPQDRQFILSSKKLLLSDSGFYLCAWSVPGGNEKLFFGSGTQLSVL.

The chain uses TRBV7-9 and TRBJ2-7; D might be TRBD2 (6 bases). CDR1 SEHNR and CDR2 FQNEAQ come from the germline V gene (reference sequence). The V end lost 2 bases, the J end lost 7 bases, and 15 bases lay between the germline ends. The CDR3 runs 14 residues. The CDR3 DNA follows: TGTGCCAGCAGCTTATCGTCGGGAGTTGAAGAGCAGTACTTC. This encodes CASSLSSGVEEQYF. The full variable domain, its missing parts supplied by reference TRBV7-9 and TRBJ2-7, is DTGVSQNPRHKITKRGQNVTFRCDPISEHNRLYWYRQTLGQGPEFLTYFQNEAQLEKSRLLSDRFSAERPKGSFSTLEIQRTEQGDSAMYLCASSLSSGVEEQYFGPGTRLTVT.

Notes on this clone: One end of the junction varies from germline; a read error may be responsible. The sample carries other DNA sequences with the same CDR3. The V and J genes are TRBV5-4 and TRBJ2-2, with 12 bases identical to TRBD2. The CDR3 loop spans 16 amino acids. The germline V gene has CDR1 SGHNT and CDR2 YYREEE (reference sequence). In DNA, the CDR3 is TGTGCCAGCAGCTTGCTAGCGGGGGGGCTCACCGGGGAGTTGTTTTTT. Translation gives CASSLLAGGLTGELFF.

A word on this clone: At one end, the junction sequence differs from germline, possibly due to a read error. The rearrangement joins TRBV6-2 or TRBV6-3 to TRBJ2-3, with no clear D. The CDR3 is made up of 12 amino acids. The V gene's germline CDR1 is MNHEY and CDR2 SVGEGT. CDR3: CASSPQLTDPNF. CDR3 coding DNA: TGTGCCAGCAGCCCACAGTTAACCGACCCTAATTTT.

This clone was observed a handful of times. This rearrangement joins TRBV2 to TRBJ2-7; TRBD2 matches 11 bases. V shed 2 bases and J 2 bases; nucleotides not matched to a gene: 2. Germline loops: CDR1 SNHLY, CDR2 FYNNEI. The CDR3 consists of 15 residues. CDR3: CASSELAGGPYEQYF. The CDR3 DNA reads as TGTGCCAGCAGTGAACTAGCGGGAGGTCCCTACGAGCAGTACTTC.

V gene TRBV18 combines with J gene TRBJ1-5, with D uncertain. The CDR3 has 15 residues. Germline values: CDR1 KGHSH, CDR2 LQKENI. Deletions cut 3 bases from V and 4 bases from J, with 13 bases between. CDR3 DNA: TGTGCCAGCTCACCCGCGCCAGGTGATAATCAGCCCCAGCATTTT. This codes for CASSPAPGDNQPQHF.

This chain connects TRBV2 to TRBJ2-3; TRBD2 agrees at 9 bases. Germline V CDR1 and CDR2: SNHLY, FYNNEI. This CDR3 is built from 15 residues. V gave up 5 bases and J gave up 2 bases; unmatched junction bases: 5. The DNA for the CDR3 is TGTGCCAGCAGTTCCCCTAGCGGGGTCACAGATACGCAGTATTTT. This sequence encodes CASSSPSGVTDTQYF.

The rearrangement links TRBV11-3 to TRBJ2-2; 9 bases align to TRBD2. CDR1 and CDR2 from the germline V gene are SGHNT and YENEEA. The CDR3 extends over 14 amino acids. Unmatched junction bases numbered 4, after V lost 6 bases and J lost 5 bases. For the CDR3, the DNA is TGTGCCAGCAGGCTAGCGGGGTGGACCGGGGAGCTGTTTTTT. Residues: CASRLAGWTGELFF. Using reference TRBV11-3 and TRBJ2-2 for the parts outside the CDR3, the full variable domain is EAGVVQSPRYKIIEKKQPVAFWCNPISGHNTLYWYLQNLGQGPELLIRYENEEAVDDSQLPKDRFSAERLKGVDSTLKIQPAELGDSAVYLCASRLAGWTGELFFGEGSRLTVL.

This clone was observed a handful of times. This chain joins TRBV5-8 and TRBJ2-1; 8 bases match TRBD2. Per the germline V gene, CDR1 is SGHTS and CDR2 is YDEGEE. The CDR3 sequence is 16 residues long. Trimming at V came to 0 bases and at J to 4 bases, leaving 6 bases not matched to a gene. The DNA of the CDR3 is TGTGCCAGCAGCTTGGAGCGGGGGCGAACTTACAATGAGCAGTTCTTC. Residues: CASSLERGRTYNEQFF.

The V gene is TRBV12-3 or TRBV12-4, the J gene TRBJ1-4, with a tentative D call TRBD1 (5 bases). CDR3 length: 13 amino acids. Trimming removed 1 base from V and 8 bases from J, with 8 bases in between. This CDR3 is CASSLGQFEKLFF. For the CDR3, the DNA is TGTGCCAGCAGTTTAGGACAGTTCGAAAAACTGTTTTTT.

This rearrangement joins TRBV7-9 to TRBJ1-2; D unclear. The CDR3 is made up of 15 amino acids. CDR1 SEHNR and CDR2 FQNEAQ come from the germline V gene (reference sequence). Trimming shortened V by 5 bases and J by 3 bases, and 16 bases separated the two germline ends. The CDR3 spells CASSPGHGLDYGYTF. CDR3 sequence (DNA): TGTGCCAGCAGCCCGGGCCACGGACTTGACTATGGCTACACCTTC.

This clone has only a few counts. The rearrangement uses TRBV7-8 and TRBJ2-1, with D possibly TRBD2 on 6 matching bases. Germline lookup yields CDR1 SGHVS and CDR2 FQNEAQ. This CDR3 has 13 amino acids. Trimming stripped 1 base from V and 10 bases from J, with 11 bases between. The CDR3 is CASSLELGREQFF. CDR3 DNA sequence: TGTGCCAGCAGCTTAGAGTTGGGGAGGGAGCAGTTCTTC.

V gene TRBV7-8 combines with J gene TRBJ2-5, with TRBD2 matching over 11 bases. With 5 bases clipped from V and 0 bases from J, the junction kept 14 bases outside the gene matches. The CDR3 runs to 19 residues. Germline V lookup: CDR1 SGHVS, CDR2 FQNEAQ. The CDR3 region is CASSREGLAGGNNQETQYF. CDR3 nucleotides: TGTGCCAGCAGCAGAGAGGGGCTAGCGGGAGGAAACAACCAAGAGACCCAGTACTTC.

The chain recombines TRBV28 with TRBJ2-7, with unresolved D. CDR3 length: 13 residues. Trimming left V 7 bases short and J 3 bases short, with 13 bases between. Looked up from germline, CDR1 is MDHEN and CDR2 is SYDVKM. CDR3: CASTAAPSYEQYF. CDR3 nucleotide sequence: TGTGCCAGCACCGCGGCGCCCAGCTACGAGCAGTACTTC.

The chain links TRBV6-2 or TRBV6-3 to TRBJ2-2; 12 bases agree with TRBD2. With 5 bases clipped from V and 0 bases from J, the junction kept 4 bases outside the gene matches. Germline CDR1 MNHEY, CDR2 SVGEGT. This CDR3 has 17 amino acids. In nucleotides, the CDR3 is TGTGCCAGCAGTAAGACTAGCGGGGGTACGAACACCGGGGAGCTGTTTTTT. Its protein is CASSKTSGGTNTGELFF.

The CDR3 here is CASSPTSFSLNEQFF. In DNA form, the CDR3 reads TGTGCCAGCAGCCCAACTAGTTTCTCCCTAAATGAGCAGTTCTTC. This sequence joins TRBV11-2 and TRBJ2-1; a weak D match, TRBD2 (5 bases). The CDR3 has 15 amino acids. Looked up from germline, CDR1 is SGHAT and CDR2 is FQNNGV. V was shortened by 5 bases and J by 7 bases, with 18 bases between the two germline ends.

The count of this clone is one. The rearrangement links TRBV24-1 to TRBJ2-1; D gene unclear. From germline, CDR1 is KGHDR and CDR2 SFDVKD. There are 11 residues in the CDR3. Trimming took 5 bases from V and 10 from J, leaving 8 bases between them. The CDR3 nucleotides are TGTGCCACCAGTGCCTCGCGAGAGCAGTTCTTC. Protein: CATSASREQFF.

The V call is TRBV19, the J call TRBJ2-4; 8 bases fit TRBD1. Germline CDR1 reads LNHDA; CDR2 reads SQIVND (reference sequence). This CDR3 is built from 15 residues. V shed 5 bases, J shed 8 bases, and the junction held 11 bases outside the gene matches. CDR3: CASSLQGARVDIQYF. CDR3 coding DNA: TGTGCCAGTAGTCTCCAGGGGGCGCGAGTGGACATTCAGTACTTC.

The chain has TRBV5-1 and TRBJ1-1, with 10 bases aligning to TRBD1. The germline V gene encodes CDR1 SGHRS and CDR2 YFSETQ. J was trimmed by 1 base and V by 3 bases; bases with no gene match: 9. The CDR3 is 17 amino acids. In DNA form, the CDR3 reads TGCGCCAGCAGCTCCAACGCCGGGACAGGGGCGAACACTGAAGCTTTCTTT. It yields the protein CASSSNAGTGANTEAFF.